These 20 T cell receptor beta chains originate from one sample sequenced in a study of blood T cell repertoires in COVID-19. TCRdb keeps only in-frame clones here, not all; method: immunoSEQ multiplex PCR. The data hold over 150,000 clones, with 82% observed a single time. Sequencing was done on a sample of PBMCs or T cells enriched from blood (not recorded which). The origin of the receptors is a man aged 40-49 years who had recovered from COVID-19.

This rearrangement joins TRBV7-3 to TRBJ2-1, with 7 bases lining up with TRBD2. CDR1 and CDR2 from the germline V gene are SGHTA and FQGTGA. CDR3 length: 14 residues. Germline trimming cut 5 bases from V and 8 bases from J; bases unmatched to any gene: 9. CDR3 bases: TGTGCCAGCAGCCGGACTAGTGTCGACGATGAGCAGTTCTTC. It specifies CASSRTSVDDEQFF.

This chain uses TRBV5-4 with TRBJ2-5; 7 bases map to TRBD2. The CDR3 consists of 15 residues. CDR1 SGHNT and CDR2 YYREEE come from the germline V gene (reference sequence). Losses at the gene ends were 4 bases for V and 0 bases for J; bases not matched to a gene: 6. The CDR3 sequence is CASSRSGGYQETQYF. In nucleotides, the CDR3 is TGTGCCAGCAGCCGCTCGGGGGGATACCAAGAGACCCAGTACTTC.

This clone was detected only a few times. The V call is TRBV5-4, the J call TRBJ1-2; 11 nucleotides align to TRBD1. Germline V gene sequence: CDR1 SGHNT, CDR2 YYREEE (reference sequence). V lost 4 bases to trimming and J lost 8 bases; unmatched junction nucleotides: 10. The CDR3 has 15 residues. DNA of the CDR3: TGTGCCAGCAGCCTGGACAGGGGGCCCCTAGGGGGCTACACCTTC. Amino acids: CASSLDRGPLGGYTF.

CDR3 amino acids: CASSTGTSGRGNEQFF. The CDR3 nucleotides are TGCGCCAGCAGCACGGGGACTAGCGGGAGAGGCAATGAGCAGTTCTTC. The chain is built from TRBV5-1 and TRBJ2-1; TRBD2 aligns across 14 bases. The CDR3 consists of 16 residues. The junction had 6 bases not matched to a gene; V was cut back by 4 bases and J by 6 bases. Germline-derived CDR1 and CDR2 are SGHRS and YFSETQ.

This clone was picked up one time. V and J are TRBV5-1 and TRBJ2-5; weak D call: TRBD1 (6 bases). V was cut by 2 bases and J by 1 base, with 12 bases left in between. Germline V gene lookup returns CDR1 SGHRS and CDR2 YFSETQ. The CDR3 covers 15 residues. DNA for the CDR3: TGCGCCAGCAGCTTATTGGGGGCCCCCCAAGAGACCCAGTACTTC. It codes for CASSLLGAPQETQYF.

The chain recombines TRBV11-1 with TRBJ2-7; a weak D match, TRBD2 (7 bases). This CDR3 region has 16 residues. Per germline, CDR1 SGHAT and CDR2 FQDESV (reference sequence). The V end was cut by 3 bases, the J end by 5 bases, with 20 bases between. The DNA of the CDR3 is TGTGCCAGCAGCTTTACCCGGGGGGCGAAAGGCCACGAGCAGTACGTC. Amino acids: CASSFTRGAKGHEQYV.

This sequence joins TRBV7-2 and TRBJ1-2; D remains unclear. The CDR3 loop spans 15 amino acids. Trimming took 4 bases from V and 3 from J, leaving 15 bases between them. From germline, CDR1 is SGHTA and CDR2 FQGNSA. The CDR3 DNA is TGTGCCAGCAGCTCCCAGGCGGGCAGTGACTATGGCTACACCTTC. Protein: CASSSQAGSDYGYTF. The whole variable domain, filled in from reference TRBV7-2 and TRBJ1-2, reads GAGVSQSPSNKVTEKGKDVELRCDPISGHTALYWYRQSLGQGLEFLIYFQGNSAPDKSGLPSDRFSAERTGGSVSTLTIQRTQQEDSAVYLCASSSQAGSDYGYTFGSGTRLTVV.

In regard to this clone: A read error may produce the germline difference seen at one junction end. J is TRBJ1-1 and V is TRBV5-1, with D maybe TRBD1 (5 bases). The germline CDR1 and CDR2 sequences are SGHRS and YFSETQ. This CDR3 has 16 residues. CDR3: CATSPAGQGLNTEAFF. CDR3 nucleotides: TGCGCCACCAGCCCGGCGGGGCAGGGATTGAACACTGAAGCTTTCTTT.

J is TRBJ2-1 and V is TRBV24-1; D is perhaps TRBD1 (5 bases). Germline values: CDR1 KGHDR, CDR2 SFDVKD. Deletions cut 3 bases from V and 6 bases from J, with 17 bases between. The CDR3 has 16 residues. The chain's CDR3 is CATSDPQRRGSNEQFF. The CDR3 DNA sequence: TGTGCCACCAGTGATCCTCAAAGAAGGGGAAGCAATGAGCAGTTCTTC.

The sample holds a few counts of this clone. V gene TRBV23-1 combines with J gene TRBJ1-2; D is uncertain. TRBV23-1 is treated as an ORF (open reading frame) with a function not yet certain. The CDR3 runs to 13 residues. Trimming shortened V by 4 bases and J by 2 bases, and 8 bases separated the two germline ends. The CDR3, as DNA: TGCGCCAGCAGTCTAGGAGAGAACTATGGCTACACCTTC. Its translation is CASSLGENYGYTF.

The chain employs TRBV5-1 and TRBJ1-1; TRBD1 matches 9 bases. The CDR3 has 18 residues. Germline-derived CDR1 and CDR2 are SGHRS and YFSETQ. The V and J ends lost 2 bases and 0 bases, in that order; junction bases with no gene match: 11. The DNA of the CDR3 is TGCGCCAGCAGCTTTTACACAGGGGGCTATCTAATGAACACTGAAGCTTTCTTT. It yields the protein CASSFYTGGYLMNTEAFF.

The rearrangement joins TRBV11-2 to TRBJ2-7, with 11 bases identical to TRBD2. The V segment lost 4 bases and the J segment 2 bases; nucleotides outside the gene matches: 4. Germline V CDR1 and CDR2: SGHAT, FQNNGV. CDR3 length: 15 amino acids. CDR3 amino acids: CASSWGLADTYEQYF. As DNA, the CDR3 is TGTGCCAGCAGCTGGGGACTAGCGGATACCTACGAGCAGTACTTC. Complete variable domain (other parts from reference TRBV11-2 and TRBJ2-7): EAGVAQSPRYKIIEKRQSVAFWCNPISGHATLYWYQQILGQGPKLLIQFQNNGVVDDSQLPKDRFSAERLKGVDSTLKIQPAKLEDSAVYLCASSWGLADTYEQYFGPGTRLTVT.

V is TRBV2 and J is TRBJ2-2, with D maybe TRBD2 (5 bases). There are 14 residues in the CDR3. V was cut by 6 bases and J by 4 bases, with 12 bases left in between. Looked up from germline, CDR1 is SNHLY and CDR2 is FYNNEI. The CDR3 DNA is TGTGCCAGCAGGCCGAGGGTGAGCACCGGGGAGCTGTTTTTT. Translating gives CASRPRVSTGELFF. Drawing the rest from reference TRBV2 and TRBJ2-2, the complete variable domain is EPEVTQTPSHQVTQMGQEVILRCVPISNHLYFYWYRQILGQKVEFLVSFYNNEISEKSEIFDDQFSVERPDGSNFTLKIRSTKLEDSAMYFCASRPRVSTGELFFGEGSRLTVL.

The rearrangement uses TRBV7-2 and TRBJ1-1, with 8 positions matching TRBD1. The length of the CDR3 is 13 residues. CDR1 and CDR2 from the germline V gene are SGHTA and FQGNSA. Unmatched junction bases numbered 8, after V lost 5 bases and J lost 9 bases. Here the CDR3 reads CASSVDGQGQAFF. CDR3 DNA sequence: TGTGCCAGCAGCGTAGACGGACAGGGACAAGCTTTCTTT.

The V gene is TRBV5-1, the J gene TRBJ1-1; D gene unclear. Germline V CDR1 and CDR2: SGHRS, YFSETQ. This CDR3 spans 11 amino acids. V was pared by 5 bases and J by 8 bases, with 10 bases between. CDR3 residues: CASRREREAFF. In DNA form, the CDR3 reads TGCGCCAGCAGGAGGGAAAGAGAAGCTTTCTTT.

V gene TRBV30 combines with J gene TRBJ2-4; D not resolved. Trimming pared 0 bases from V and 6 bases from J, leaving 9 bases between. Germline lookup yields CDR1 GTSNPN and CDR2 SVGIG (reference sequence). CDR3 length equals 13 residues. Written as DNA, the CDR3 is TGTGCCTGGAGTGTACGAGGAGTAAACATTCAGTACTTC. Residues: CAWSVRGVNIQYF.

The chain has TRBV28 and TRBJ2-7; TRBD1 matches 7 bases. Germline CDR1 is MDHEN and CDR2 is SYDVKM. The ends lost 4 bases at V and 2 bases at J; junction bases unmatched: 14. The CDR3 is 17 residues long. This chain's CDR3 is CASSSNPGTEIPYEQYF. The CDR3 DNA is TGTGCCAGCAGTTCCAATCCCGGGACAGAAATTCCCTACGAGCAGTACTTC.

This sequence joins TRBV5-1 and TRBJ2-5, with 9 nucleotides matching TRBD2. From germline, CDR1 is SGHRS and CDR2 YFSETQ. This CDR3 has 15 amino acids. With 1 base clipped from V and 4 bases from J, the junction kept 5 bases outside the gene matches. CDR3 region: CASSLKGGRGETQYF. In nucleotides, the CDR3 is TGCGCCAGCAGCTTGAAGGGCGGGAGGGGAGAGACCCAGTACTTC.

This clone has just a few counts. The chain couples TRBV15 to TRBJ2-7, with TRBD2 matching 9 bases. The trim removed 0 bases at V and 6 bases at J, leaving 9 bases unmatched. This CDR3 has 16 residues. Germline-derived CDR1 and CDR2 are LNHNV and YYDKDF (reference sequence). The CDR3, as DNA: TGTGCCACCAGCAGAGATCGGGGAGCGGGAGGACGCGAGCAGTACTTC. This translates into CATSRDRGAGGREQYF.

The chain has TRBV9 and TRBJ2-5, with D uncertain. CDR3 size: 16 residues. V lost 2 bases, J lost 0 bases, and 14 bases lay in between. In germline, CDR1 is SGDLS, CDR2 YYNGEE. CDR3: CASSVSSSSYQETQYF. The CDR3 nucleotides read TGTGCCAGCAGCGTTTCCTCCTCCTCGTACCAAGAGACCCAGTACTTC.